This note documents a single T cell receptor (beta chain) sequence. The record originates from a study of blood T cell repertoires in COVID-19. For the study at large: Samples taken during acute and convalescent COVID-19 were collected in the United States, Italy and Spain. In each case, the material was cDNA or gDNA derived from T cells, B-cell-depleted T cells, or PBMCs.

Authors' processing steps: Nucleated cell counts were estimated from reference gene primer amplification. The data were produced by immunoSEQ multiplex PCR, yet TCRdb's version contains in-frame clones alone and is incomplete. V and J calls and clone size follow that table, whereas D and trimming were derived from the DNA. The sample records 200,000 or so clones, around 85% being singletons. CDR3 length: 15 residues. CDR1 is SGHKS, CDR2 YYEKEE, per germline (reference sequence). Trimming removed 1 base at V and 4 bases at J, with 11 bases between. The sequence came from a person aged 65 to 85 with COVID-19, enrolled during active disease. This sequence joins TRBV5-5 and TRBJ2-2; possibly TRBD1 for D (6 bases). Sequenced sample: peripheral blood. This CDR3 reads CASSLRGMGTGELFF. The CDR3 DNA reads TGTGCCAGCAGCTTGAGGGGGATGGGCACCGGGGAGCTGTTTTTT.